This T cell receptor (beta chain) was sequenced in a study of response to subunit inactivated influenza vaccine. Study results and limitations: Only a handful of new T cells, the authors suggested, are recruited with each seasonal influenza vaccination.

A single record per CDR3 protein comes from TCRdb applying MiXCR to the RT-PCR reads. The sample has about 570,000 distinct CDR3 sequences; about 12% are singletons. The CDR3 is 15 residues long. CDR1 KGHSH and CDR2 LQKENI come from the germline V gene. V lost 3 bases, J lost 4 bases, and 13 bases lay in between. This clonotype was found a few times. Its antigen is unknown. The sample consisted of PBMCs from blood, taken on the day of vaccination. J is TRBJ1-5 and V is TRBV18; weak D call: TRBD1 (6 bases). The TCR originated in a man aged 50-60 years who received an inactivated influenza vaccine. CDR3 region: CASSPQTGPNQPQHF. The DNA for the CDR3 is TGTGCCAGCTCACCCCAGACAGGTCCGAATCAGCCCCAGCATTTT.